This TCR beta chain was documented in a study of OX40 agonist ivuxolimab in advanced cancers. Turning to the study itself: Patients were treated with ivuxolimab, an agonistic anti-OX40 (CD134) antibody.

The CDR3 length is 15 residues. Germline V gives CDR1 SGHTS, CDR2 YDEGEE. Overall study findings and caveats: There was clonal expansion of CD4+ and CD8+ blood T cells by week 6 at 0.1 to 3.0 mg/kg.

Only in-frame clones appear in the TCRdb table, and some are missing; sequencing was by immunoSEQ multiplex PCR. The data show tens of thousands of clones, 85% to 95% seen once. Comment on this clone: Antigen specificity is unknown. A junction boundary mismatches the germline segment, possibly from a read error.

The receptor comes from an adult with an advanced solid tumor such as melanoma, head and neck, liver or kidney cancer. The input for sequencing was CD4+ or CD8+ T cells sorted from blood, taken in a trial of the OX40 agonist ivuxolimab. The chain carries TRBV5-8 and TRBJ2-7; TRBD1 matches at 10 bases. CDR3 sequence reads: CASSPGTGVGLEQCF. The CDR3, as DNA: TGTGCCAGCAGCCCAGGGACAGGGGTCGGTCTCGAGCAGTGCTTC.